This T cell receptor (beta chain) was captured by sequencing in a study of blood T cells in healthy people across ages. Study-level findings and limits: It was held that diversity estimates obtained from one million T cells represented underestimates. In these data, TCR beta diversity tracked strongly with naive T cell percentage. TCR beta diversity per million T cells fell roughly linearly with age.

On this clonotype: Its antigen is not identified.

Healthy individuals of Caucasian origin from Russia, aged about 6 to 100, served as donors. This CDR3 region has 15 residues. The J segment lost 3 bases and the V segment lost 6 bases, leaving 10 bases of the junction unmatched. Germline V lookup: CDR1 SQVTM, CDR2 ANQGSEA. Using a J-beta primer mix together with a sample-barcoded 5' primer, a second PCR was run for roughly 6 to 11 cycles. Each CDR3 protein is one row after TCRdb ran MiXCR on the 5' RACE reads. The sample contains under 2,000,000 distinct CDR3 sequences, approximately 50% of which appear only once. The TCR was taken from a woman aged 40 to 55 in good health. This chain uses TRBV29-1 with TRBJ1-2, with 10 bases aligning to TRBD1. Material for sequencing was blood. The CDR3 loop is CSVSGTGDVDYGYTF. In DNA, the CDR3 is TGCAGCGTGTCCGGGACAGGGGATGTAGACTATGGCTACACCTTC.